This T cell receptor (beta chain) was profiled in a study of high-grade serous ovarian cancer treatment subgroups. The wider study: Each sample yielded on average roughly 7,000 unique TCR beta rearrangements from some 14,000 reads. Study-wide points: Different patients shared almost no repertoire; same-patient tumors shared roughly 0.095 to 0.85. The analyses considered CDR3 and ignored CDR1 and CDR2. These tumor repertoires lack spatial information from bulk sequencing.

As concerns this clone: Its antigen is currently unknown. At one end, the junction sequence differs from germline, possibly due to a read error. The sample has other DNA sequences that encode this CDR3 too.

The tumor samples were collected prior to definitive surgery or chemotherapy. The CDR3 is 14 amino acids. CDR1 is SGDLS, CDR2 YYNGEE, per germline. Repertoires were generated with immunoSEQ multiplex PCR, while TCRdb's copy carries only in-frame clones and drops some. Of fewer than 20,000 clones in the sample, 73% are singletons; the top ten hold around 4.2%. The sample taken for sequencing was tumor tissue. This TCR was recovered from a human donor with high-grade serous ovarian cancer. The chain couples TRBV9 to TRBJ2-7; TRBD1 or TRBD2 may be the D gene (5 bases each). CDR3 residues: CASSVSGRAYEQYF. CDR3 bases: TGTGCCAGTAGCGTAAGCGGCAGGGCCTACGAGCAGTACTTC. Full variable domain (missing parts from reference TRBV9 and TRBJ2-7): DSGVTQTPKHLITATGQRVTLRCSPRSGDLSVYWYQQSLDQGLQFLIQYYNGEERAKGNILERFSAQQFPDLHSELNLSSLELGDSALYFCASSVSGRAYEQYFGPGTRLTVT.